These 30 T cell receptor beta chains share one sample of origin, sequenced in a study of T cell repertoires in cytomegalovirus infection. One entry per CDR3 protein results from TCRdb running MiXCR on the reads. The sample holds almost 550,000 distinct CDR3 sequences; approximately 15% are singletons and the top ten take roughly a quarter. Specimen: CD8+ T cells from PBMCs. All receptors derive from a human donor in good health (CMV status not recorded). Some clones in this sample may be carry-over from other donors' samples.

This clonotype was counted ten times or more. The chain employs TRBV7-2 and TRBJ2-7, with D tentatively TRBD1 (6 bases). CDR3 length: 15 amino acids. Deletions cut 4 bases from V and 2 bases from J, with 15 bases between. Germline V gene lookup returns CDR1 SGHTA and CDR2 FQGNSA. The CDR3 nucleotides are TGTGCCAGCAGCTCGACAGGCAGATTAGCCTACGAGCAGTACTTC. Translated, it gives CASSSTGRLAYEQYF.

This chain joins TRBV12-3 or TRBV12-4 and TRBJ1-1; D uncertain. The CDR3 is 12 residues long. V was trimmed by 8 bases and J by 6 bases, leaving 13 bases between them. The CDR3 spells CASGPRVAEAFF. The CDR3 DNA reads as TGTGCCAGCGGCCCGAGAGTTGCTGAAGCTTTCTTT.

V usage is TRBV2 and J usage is TRBJ2-1; perhaps D is TRBD1 or TRBD2 (5 bases each). Germline lookup yields CDR1 SNHLY and CDR2 FYNNEI. Trimming took off 11 bases at V and 4 bases at J, with 15 bases between the two ends. The CDR3 has 13 amino acids. The DNA of the CDR3 is TGTGCCGGACTGAGACAGTCGTACAATGAGCAGTTCTTC. It yields the protein CAGLRQSYNEQFF.

This clonotype was found many times. The rearrangement links TRBV12-3 or TRBV12-4 to TRBJ2-1, with TRBD2 matching 7 bases. Trimming took 2 bases from V and 5 from J; bases not matched to a gene: 3. This CDR3 has 14 amino acids. The CDR3 DNA sequence: TGTGCCAGCAGTTTATTACTAGCGAACAATGAGCAGTTCTTC. It specifies CASSLLLANNEQFF.

In regard to this clonotype: A junction end diverges from the germline sequence, so it may reflect a read error. The genes are TRBV7-9 and TRBJ1-1; D is undetermined. The CDR3 runs 14 residues. Germline V gene data show CDR1 as SEHNR and CDR2 as FQNEAQ (reference sequence). The CDR3 DNA reads TGTGCCAGCAGCTCCCGGCAGATGAACACTGTAGCTTTCTTT. Encoded protein: CASSSRQMNTVAFF. The full variable domain, its missing parts supplied by reference TRBV7-9 and TRBJ1-1, is DTGVSQNPRHKITKRGQNVTFRCDPISEHNRLYWYRQTLGQGPEFLTYFQNEAQLEKSRLLSDRFSAERPKGSFSTLEIQRTEQGDSAMYLCASSSRQMNTVAFFGQGTRLTVV.

This clonotype was counted only a few times. This chain connects TRBV7-9 to TRBJ2-2, with 12 bases fitting TRBD2. The CDR3 sequence is 16 residues long. The V gene's germline CDR1 is SEHNR and CDR2 FQNEAQ (reference sequence). After removal of 6 bases from V and 4 bases from J, the junction contained 6 bases not matched to a gene. CDR3 sequence (DNA): TGTGCCAGCAGGGGGGGACTAGCGGGCCTCACCGGGGAGCTGTTTTTT. Translated: CASRGGLAGLTGELFF.

V usage is TRBV4-2 and J usage is TRBJ2-7, with D tentatively TRBD2 (5 bases). CDR1 is LGHNA, CDR2 YNFKEQ, per germline. Trimming removed 4 bases from V and 5 bases from J, with 18 bases in between. The CDR3 totals 15 residues. The CDR3, as DNA: TGTGCCAGCAGCCCCCGAGCCAGCGGACCGGACGAGCAGTACTTC. Its protein is CASSPRASGPDEQYF.

On this clonotype: Being one base from a much bigger clone, this may be a read error. The rearrangement uses TRBV6-1 and TRBJ2-2; unclear D gene. This CDR3 is 14 amino acids long. From germline, CDR1 is MNHNS and CDR2 SASEGT. The CDR3 reads CASSEAGNNGELFF. The CDR3 DNA reads TGTGCCAGCAGTGAAGCAGGAAACAACGGGGAGCTGTTTTTT.

This clonotype was observed many times. The chain uses TRBV7-9 and TRBJ1-2; D may be TRBD1 (5 bases). The CDR3 has 15 amino acids. The V and J ends lost 0 bases and 6 bases respectively, with 14 bases between them. From germline, CDR1 is SEHNR and CDR2 FQNEAQ (reference sequence). CDR3 sequence (DNA): TGTGCCAGCAGCTTAGCGCTGCAGGGTGAAGATGGCTACACCTTC. It is translated as CASSLALQGEDGYTF.

This clonotype was observed a single time. This chain connects TRBV12-3 or TRBV12-4 to TRBJ1-2, with TRBD1 matching over 8 bases. This CDR3 contains 16 residues. The trim removed 5 bases at V and 6 bases at J, leaving 14 bases unmatched. The CDR3 is CASSLTGDGIPHGYTF. The CDR3 nucleotides read TGTGCCAGCAGTCTGACAGGGGATGGAATACCGCATGGCTACACCTTC.

This clonotype was counted many times. The chain combines TRBV7-6 with TRBJ2-7, with D possibly matching TRBD2 (6 bases). The germline CDR1 and CDR2 sequences are SGHVS and FNYEAQ. This CDR3 is built from 12 residues. V was cut by 8 bases and J by 6 bases, with 14 bases left in between. The CDR3 loop reads CASSTGVGEQYF. The CDR3 DNA sequence: TGTGCCAGCTCGACGGGGGTCGGCGAGCAGTACTTC.

The rearrangement links TRBV13 to TRBJ1-2, with TRBD1 identical over 7 bases. The CDR3 has 14 residues. The germline V gene has CDR1 PRHDT and CDR2 FYEKMQ (reference sequence). Trimming at V came to 6 bases and at J to 7 bases, leaving 11 bases not matched to a gene. Here the CDR3 DNA reads TGTGCCAGCAGTTCAAACAGGGGAGCGTTTGGCTACACCTTC. Amino acid sequence: CASSSNRGAFGYTF.

V gene TRBV4-1 combines with J gene TRBJ1-5; maybe TRBD1 (6 bases). Trimming cost V 0 bases and J 6 bases, with 12 bases left between them. The CDR3 has 15 residues. Germline CDR1 and CDR2: MGHRA and YSYEKL. The CDR3 DNA follows: TGCGCCAGCAGCCAAGAGGGGGGGGCTAGTCAGCCCCAGCATTTT. Translating it yields CASSQEGGASQPQHF.

This clonotype appeared many times. This chain joins TRBV7-7 and TRBJ1-4; D unclear. V lost 6 bases and J lost 0, with 11 bases in between. CDR1 SSHAT and CDR2 FNYEAQ come from the germline V gene (reference sequence). The CDR3 runs 15 residues. The CDR3 DNA is TGTGCCAGCAGTCGGGCCCCAGCAACTAATGAAAAACTGTTTTTT. This encodes CASSRAPATNEKLFF.

This clonotype has a count of ten or more. The rearrangement joins TRBV7-6 to TRBJ2-5, with D possibly called TRBD1 or TRBD2 (5 bases each). The CDR3 totals 16 residues. Trimming stripped 1 base from V and 2 bases from J, with 14 bases between. Germline loops: CDR1 SGHVS, CDR2 FNYEAQ. CDR3 sequence: CASSLGGAARQETQYF. DNA of the CDR3: TGTGCCAGCAGCTTAGGAGGGGCAGCGAGACAAGAGACCCAGTACTTC. The variable domain in full, with the rest retrieved from reference TRBV7-6 and TRBJ2-5, is GAGVSQSPRYKVTKRGQDVALRCDPISGHVSLYWYRQALGQGPEFLTYFNYEAQQDKSGLPNDRFSAERPEGSISTLTIQRTEQRDSAMYRCASSLGGAARQETQYFGPGTRLLVL.

As to this clonotype: One end of the junction does not line up with germline, which may come from a read error. The CDR3 spells CASMLQCYNSPLHF. The CDR3 bases are TGTGCAAGCATGTTACAGTGCTATAATTCACCCCTCCACTTT. V usage is TRBV7-6 and J usage is TRBJ1-6; D remains unclear. Germline V gives CDR1 SGHVS, CDR2 FNYEAQ. This CDR3 region has 14 residues.

This clonotype was counted at least ten times. The chain couples TRBV12-3 or TRBV12-4 to TRBJ1-4; D ambiguous. The V and J ends lost 5 bases and 3 bases respectively, with 19 bases between them. This CDR3 has 17 residues. This CDR3 reads CASSLGSGRRANEKLFF. CDR3 bases: TGTGCCAGCAGTCTTGGTTCGGGTCGGAGGGCTAATGAAAAACTGTTTTTT.

There are many counts of this clonotype. The CDR3 sequence: CASSSTKADTF. In DNA form, the CDR3 reads TGTGCCAGCAGCTCGACGAAGGCGGACACCTTC. This chain joins TRBV7-9 and TRBJ1-2; D remains unclear. The CDR3 runs to 11 residues. Germline assignment: CDR1 SEHNR and CDR2 FQNEAQ (reference sequence). The V end was cut by 4 bases, the J end by 12 bases, with 12 bases between.

The V and J genes are TRBV19 and TRBJ1-2; tentatively, D is TRBD1 (5 bases). This CDR3 contains 14 residues. Trimming removed 7 bases at V and 6 bases at J, with 18 bases between. CDR1 and CDR2 from the germline V gene are LNHDA and SQIVND (reference sequence). The CDR3, as DNA: TGTGCCAGTACTCCGAGGGGTCGTATGCATGGCTACACCTTC. As protein: CASTPRGRMHGYTF.

This clonotype is a singleton in its sample. The chain links TRBV6-2 or TRBV6-3 to TRBJ1-2; D is possibly TRBD1 (6 bases). V lost 3 bases to trimming and J lost 2 bases, with 16 bases between them. The CDR3 sequence is 16 residues long. Germline CDR1 MNHEY, CDR2 SVGEGT. The CDR3 loop reads CASSYPRDNLNYGYTF. The CDR3 DNA reads as TGTGCCAGCAGTTATCCCCGGGACAACCTAAACTATGGCTACACCTTC.

In its sample, this clonotype was seen a few times. The gene calls are TRBV5-1 and TRBJ2-7; D possibly corresponds to TRBD1 (6 bases). The CDR3 runs 14 residues. Trimming shortened V by 4 bases and J by 5 bases, and 16 bases separated the two germline ends. Germline values: CDR1 SGHRS, CDR2 YFSETQ. CDR3 amino acids: CASSRTGFLDEQYF. The CDR3 nucleotides are TGCGCCAGCAGCCGCACAGGGTTCCTAGACGAGCAGTACTTC.

This clonotype was found many times. The CDR3 loop is CASSLTSGGENNEQFF. The CDR3 nucleotides are TGCGCCAGCAGTCTGACTAGCGGGGGGGAGAACAATGAGCAGTTCTTC. The chain carries TRBV10-2 and TRBJ2-1; 14 nucleotides match TRBD2. CDR1 is WSHSY and CDR2 is SAAADI in the germline V gene. This CDR3 is built from 16 residues. The trim removed 5 bases at V and 5 bases at J, leaving 5 bases unmatched.

There are many counts of this clonotype. This chain joins TRBV7-7 and TRBJ2-7; D is possibly TRBD1 or TRBD2 (5 bases each). Trimming stripped 5 bases from V and 7 bases from J, with 15 bases between. Germline CDR1 reads SSHAT; CDR2 reads FNYEAQ (reference sequence). The CDR3 runs to 13 residues. In nucleotides, the CDR3 is TGTGCCAGCAGCGAGGGGCTGAACACGGAGCAGTACTTC. Protein product: CASSEGLNTEQYF. Looking up the rest from reference TRBV7-7 and TRBJ2-7 gives the full variable domain: GAGVSQSPRYKVTKRGQDVTLRCDPISSHATLYWYQQALGQGPEFLTYFNYEAQPDKSGLPSDRFSAERPEGSISTLTIQRTEQRDSAMYRCASSEGLNTEQYFGPGTRLTVT.

A few counts support this clonotype. The chain uses TRBV20-1 and TRBJ1-2; TRBD1 matches 7 bases. V shed 2 bases and J 3 bases; nucleotides not matched to a gene: 3. This CDR3 comprises 13 residues. Germline loops: CDR1 DFQATT, CDR2 SNEGSKA (reference sequence). The CDR3 protein is CSARSGGDYGYTF. The CDR3, as DNA: TGCAGTGCTAGATCAGGGGGAGACTATGGCTACACCTTC.

With regard to this clonotype: Just one base apart from a much larger clone, this may be a read error. This chain joins TRBV28 and TRBJ2-5; TRBD1 might be the D (5 bases). The germline V gene encodes CDR1 MDHEN and CDR2 SYDVKM. The CDR3 runs to 13 residues. The CDR3, as DNA: TGTGCCAGCAGCTGGACGACAGAAGAGACCCAGTGCTTC. Translation gives CASSWTTEETQCF.

This clonotype was recorded at least ten times. The chain joins TRBV7-8 to TRBJ2-7; 13 nucleotides match TRBD2. This CDR3 has 17 amino acids. The trim removed 5 bases at V and 0 bases at J, leaving 7 bases unmatched. Looked up from germline, CDR1 is SGHVS and CDR2 is FQNEAQ. The CDR3 nucleotides read TGTGCCAGCAGCCAGACTAGCGGGGGGCCGAGCTCCTACGAGCAGTACTTC. This codes for CASSQTSGGPSSYEQYF.

This clonotype has a count of ten or more. V is TRBV7-6 and J is TRBJ2-5; 9 bases fit TRBD2. With 5 bases clipped from V and 4 bases from J, the junction kept 8 bases outside the gene matches. Germline V gene data show CDR1 as SGHVS and CDR2 as FNYEAQ. The CDR3 spans 15 residues. This chain's CDR3 is CASSLRGGRGETQYF. In nucleotides, the CDR3 is TGTGCCAGCAGCCTTCGCGGCGGGAGGGGAGAGACCCAGTACTTC.

This clonotype was found a few times. The chain joins TRBV9 to TRBJ2-5; tentative D call: TRBD2 (5 bases). Trimming cost V 4 bases and J 5 bases, with 15 bases left between them. CDR3 length: 14 residues. Per the germline V gene, CDR1 is SGDLS and CDR2 is YYNGEE. CDR3 in DNA: TGTGCCAGCAGCCCCAGGACTGCTAGGGAGACCCAGTACTTC. Amino acids: CASSPRTARETQYF.

J is TRBJ1-2 and V is TRBV11-2; D is possibly TRBD1 (5 bases). The ends were cut back, 3 bases at V and 8 bases at J, with 19 bases in the middle. Germline lookup yields CDR1 SGHAT and CDR2 FQNNGV. The CDR3 sequence is 15 residues long. CDR3 amino acids: CASSFAGKGSHGYTF. The CDR3 bases are TGTGCCAGCAGCTTTGCGGGAAAGGGGTCGCACGGCTACACCTTC.

This clonotype was seen a few times. V is TRBV2 and J is TRBJ2-7; TRBD2 aligns across 7 bases. J lost 5 bases, V lost 8 bases, and 9 bases had no gene match. CDR1 is SNHLY, CDR2 FYNNEI, per germline. The CDR3 is 13 residues long. The CDR3 is CASEGTTENEQYF. The CDR3 nucleotides are TGTGCCAGCGAAGGGACTACTGAGAACGAGCAGTACTTC.